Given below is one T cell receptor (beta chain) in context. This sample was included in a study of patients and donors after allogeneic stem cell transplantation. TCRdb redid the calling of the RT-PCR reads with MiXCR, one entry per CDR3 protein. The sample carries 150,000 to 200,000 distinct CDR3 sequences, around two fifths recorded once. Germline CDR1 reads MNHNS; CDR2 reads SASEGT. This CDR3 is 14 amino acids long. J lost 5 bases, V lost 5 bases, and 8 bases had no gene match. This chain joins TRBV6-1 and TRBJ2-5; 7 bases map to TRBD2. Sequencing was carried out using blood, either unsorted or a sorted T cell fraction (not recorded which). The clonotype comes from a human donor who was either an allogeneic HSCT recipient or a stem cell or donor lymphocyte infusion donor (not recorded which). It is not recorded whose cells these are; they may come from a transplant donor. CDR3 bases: TGTGCCAGCAGTTCCTCGGGACTAATGGAGACCCAGTACTTC. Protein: CASSSSGLMETQYF.